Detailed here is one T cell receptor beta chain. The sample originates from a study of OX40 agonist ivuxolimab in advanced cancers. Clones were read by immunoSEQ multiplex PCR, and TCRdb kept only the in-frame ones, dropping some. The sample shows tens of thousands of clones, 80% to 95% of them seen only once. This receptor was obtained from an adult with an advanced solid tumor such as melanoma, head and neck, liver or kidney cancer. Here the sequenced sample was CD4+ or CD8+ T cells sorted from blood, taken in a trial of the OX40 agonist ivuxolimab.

CDR3 sequence: CASSLTGGGYEQYF. CDR3 DNA sequence: TGTGCCAGCAGCTTAACGGGAGGGGGGTACGAGCAGTACTTC. This chain uses TRBV11-3 with TRBJ2-7; the match to TRBD2 covers 8 bases. The CDR3 length is 14 residues. CDR1 and CDR2 from the germline V gene are SGHNT and YENEEA. V gave up 2 bases and J gave up 4 bases; unmatched junction bases: 4.